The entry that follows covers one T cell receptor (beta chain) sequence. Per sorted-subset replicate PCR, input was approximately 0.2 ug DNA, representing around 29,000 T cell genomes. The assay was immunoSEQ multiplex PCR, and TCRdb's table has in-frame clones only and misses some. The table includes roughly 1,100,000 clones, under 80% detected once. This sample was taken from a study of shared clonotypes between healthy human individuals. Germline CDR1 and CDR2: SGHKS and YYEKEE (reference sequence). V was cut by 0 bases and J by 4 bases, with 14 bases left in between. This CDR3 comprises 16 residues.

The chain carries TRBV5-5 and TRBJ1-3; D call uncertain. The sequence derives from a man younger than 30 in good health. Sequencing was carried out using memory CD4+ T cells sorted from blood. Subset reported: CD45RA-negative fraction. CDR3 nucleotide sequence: TGTGCCAGCAGCTTGGTCGGCCCAGGCCTGGGAAACACCATATATTTT. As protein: CASSLVGPGLGNTIYF.